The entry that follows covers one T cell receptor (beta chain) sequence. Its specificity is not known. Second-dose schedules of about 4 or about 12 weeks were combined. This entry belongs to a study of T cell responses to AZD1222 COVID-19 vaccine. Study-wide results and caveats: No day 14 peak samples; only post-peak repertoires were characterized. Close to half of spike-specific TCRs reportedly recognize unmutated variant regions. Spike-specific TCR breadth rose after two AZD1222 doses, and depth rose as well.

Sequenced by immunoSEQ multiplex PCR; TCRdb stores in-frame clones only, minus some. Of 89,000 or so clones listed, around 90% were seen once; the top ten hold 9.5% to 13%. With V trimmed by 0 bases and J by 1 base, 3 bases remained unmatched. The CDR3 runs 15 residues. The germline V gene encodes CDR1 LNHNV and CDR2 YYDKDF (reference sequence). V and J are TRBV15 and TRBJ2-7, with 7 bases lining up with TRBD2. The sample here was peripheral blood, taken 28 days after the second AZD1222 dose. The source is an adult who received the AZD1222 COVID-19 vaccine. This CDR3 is CATSRDPSGSYEQYF. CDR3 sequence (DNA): TGTGCCACCAGCAGAGATCCTAGCGGTTCCTACGAGCAGTACTTC.